These T cell receptor beta chains were read from a single sample in a study of T cell responses to AZD1222 COVID-19 vaccine. Produced via immunoSEQ multiplex PCR; TCRdb's table is partial and in-frame only. The data contain roughly 120,000 clones, about 90% of them seen just once; the ten biggest clones take up roughly 1.4%. The source was peripheral blood, collected 28 days after the second AZD1222 dose. The receptor source for this set is an adult who received the AZD1222 COVID-19 vaccine. Both conserved end residues are part of each CDR3. D genes are given only for firm matches. Not every row has a clone size; where given, it reads once, few, many or a size class.

TRBJ2-7 TRBV25-1 NA 16 TRBD2 CASSELGLAGFYEQYF TGTGCCAGCAGTGAATTGGGACTAGCGGGATTCTACGAGCAGTACTTC
TRBJ2-1 TRBV6-6 NA 14 NA CASSSREPDNEQFF TGTGCCAGCAGCTCCCGGGAGCCAGACAATGAGCAGTTCTTC
TRBJ1-5 TRBV7-2 NA 15 NA CASSLSSGLNQPQHF TGTGCCAGCAGCTTATCTTCAGGACTCAATCAGCCCCAGCATTTT
TRBJ2-1 TRBV4-2 NA 14 NA CASSFRGRDNEQFF TGTGCCAGCAGCTTCAGAGGGCGGGACAATGAGCAGTTCTTC
TRBJ1-5 TRBV27 NA 14 NA CASSLTRSNQPQHF TGTGCCAGCAGCCTTACAAGGAGCAATCAGCCCCAGCATTTT
TRBJ2-3 TRBV10-1 once 14 NA CASSESTGTDTQYF TGCGCCAGCAGTGAGTCGACGGGCACAGATACGCAGTATTTT
TRBJ2-1 TRBV3-1/TRBV3-2 NA 16 NA CASSQDKSASYNEQFF TGTGCCAGCAGCCAAGATAAAAGCGCCTCCTACAATGAGCAGTTCTTC
TRBJ2-1 TRBV19 NA 15 TRBD2 CASSIGLAGRNEQFF TGTGCCAGTAGTATAGGGCTAGCGGGACGCAATGAGCAGTTCTTC
TRBJ2-1 TRBV11-2 NA 13 NA CASSQDYTNEQFF TGTGCCAGCAGCCAGGACTACACCAATGAGCAGTTCTTC
TRBJ1-1 TRBV11-3 NA 13 NA CASSLGGNTEAFF TGTGCCAGCAGCTTAGGAGGGAACACTGAAGCTTTCTTT
TRBJ1-6 TRBV27 NA 16 TRBD1 CASSATGTDANSPLHF TGTGCCAGCAGTGCAACCGGGACAGACGCTAATTCACCCCTCCACTTT
TRBJ2-1 TRBV11-3 NA 15 TRBD2 CASSLYSGSLDEQFF TGTGCCAGCAGCTTATATAGCGGGAGTTTAGATGAGCAGTTCTTC
TRBJ2-1 TRBV24-1 NA 16 NA CATSDVRGGPYNEQFF TGTGCCACCAGTGATGTCAGGGGCGGACCCTACAATGAGCAGTTCTTC
TRBJ2-5 TRBV25-1 NA 14 NA CASNPAGGPRTQYF TGTGCCAGCAATCCTGCTGGCGGACCCAGGACCCAGTACTTC
TRBJ2-1 TRBV6-5 NA 14 NA CAIAITPSYNEQFF TGTGCCATAGCAATCACGCCTAGTTACAATGAGCAGTTCTTC
TRBJ1-6 TRBV19 once 19 TRBD1 CASSTKGQETSSYNSPLHF TGTGCCAGTAGTACCAAGGGACAGGAAACGAGCTCCTATAATTCACCCCTCCACTTT
TRBJ2-1 TRBV3-1/TRBV3-2 once 13 NA CASSLSRGNEQFF TGTGCCAGCAGCCTCTCCAGGGGCAATGAGCAGTTCTTC
TRBJ2-1 TRBV6-6 NA 13 NA CASRWDSHNEQFF TGTGCCAGCAGATGGGACTCCCACAATGAGCAGTTCTTC
TRBJ2-3 TRBV4-1 once 18 TRBD2 CASSQGAGGPDRTDTQYF TGCGCCAGCAGCCAAGGAGCGGGAGGGCCCGATCGCACAGATACGCAGTATTTT
TRBJ1-4 TRBV5-1 NA 15 NA CASSAMGESNEKLFF TGCGCCAGCAGCGCAATGGGGGAGAGTAATGAAAAACTGTTTTTT
TRBJ1-5 TRBV6-2/TRBV6-3 NA 16 TRBD1 CASSDPGQGIRQPQHF TGTGCCAGCAGTGACCCGGGACAGGGTATACGGCAGCCCCAGCATTTT
TRBJ2-7 TRBV7-2 NA 15 TRBD1 CASSLGGQGAYEQYF TGTGCCAGCAGCTTAGGGGGACAGGGGGCCTACGAGCAGTACTTC
TRBJ1-3 TRBV5-1 NA 13 NA CASSLSSGNTIYF TGCGCCAGCAGCTTGAGCTCTGGAAACACCATATATTTT
TRBJ2-5 TRBV19 NA 18 NA CASSIAAKGTPTGETQYF TGTGCCAGTAGTATAGCGGCCAAGGGGACCCCGACGGGGGAGACCCAGTACTTC
TRBJ2-7 TRBV5-5 NA 13 TRBD1 CASSWTGHYEQYF TGTGCCAGCAGCTGGACAGGGCACTACGAGCAGTACTTC
TRBJ2-7 TRBV15 NA 18 TRBD1 CATSRENFPGQGNYEQYF TGTGCCACCAGCAGAGAAAATTTTCCGGGACAGGGAAACTACGAGCAGTACTTC
TRBJ2-3 TRBV28 NA 15 TRBD1 CASSGTGIAADTQYF TGTGCCAGCAGCGGGACAGGGATCGCGGCAGATACGCAGTATTTT
TRBJ2-5 TRBV28 NA 16 NA CASSSTGNEGQETQYF TGTGCCAGCAGTTCTACTGGGAATGAGGGGCAAGAGACCCAGTACTTC
TRBJ2-2 TRBV5-1 NA 17 TRBD2 CASSLGGLAGYTGELFF TGCGCCAGCAGCTTGGGGGGACTAGCGGGATACACCGGGGAGCTGTTTTTT
TRBJ1-1 TRBV11-3 NA 13 NA CASSLGGHTEAFF TGTGCCAGCAGCTTAGGAGGTCACACTGAAGCTTTCTTT
TRBJ2-5 TRBV5-1 NA 16 TRBD1 CASSLGSGQGQETQYF TGCGCCAGCAGCTTGGGATCGGGACAGGGGCAAGAGACCCAGTACTTC